These 24 T cell receptor beta chains share one sample of origin, sequenced in a study of cytomegalovirus exposure and HLA in healthy donors. The study ran its PCR with 60 Vbeta and 13 Jbeta primers. Clones were read by immunoSEQ multiplex PCR, and TCRdb kept only the in-frame ones, dropping some. This table holds roughly 110,000 clones, 70% to 80% found once. What was sequenced was PBMCs. The receptors come from a man aged 55 to 70 in good health and CMV-seronegative.

Notes on this clone: This specimen includes other DNA sequences encoding the same CDR3. The J gene is TRBJ1-4, the V gene TRBV7-2; TRBD1 aligns across 7 bases. This CDR3 is built from 14 residues. The germline gives CDR1 SGHTA, CDR2 FQGNSA. Losses at the gene ends were 4 bases for V and 5 bases for J; bases not matched to a gene: 4. CDR3 protein: CASSSTGLNEKLFF. In nucleotides, the CDR3 is TGTGCCAGCAGCTCGACAGGGCTAAATGAAAAACTGTTTTTT.

This chain connects TRBV7-2 to TRBJ2-7; TRBD2 matches at 9 bases. Germline V gene data show CDR1 as SGHTA and CDR2 as FQGNSA. The V and J ends lost 5 bases and 4 bases, in that order; junction bases with no gene match: 9. The CDR3 sequence is 15 residues long. The CDR3 loop reads CASSLGIAGVYEQYV. In DNA, the CDR3 is TGTGCCAGCAGCCTAGGGATAGCGGGGGTTTACGAGCAGTACGTC.

The chain carries TRBV9 and TRBJ2-2; TRBD2 aligns across 10 bases. The length of the CDR3 is 15 residues. Germline V gene data show CDR1 as SGDLS and CDR2 as YYNGEE. The trim removed 1 base at V and 7 bases at J, leaving 4 bases unmatched. Here the CDR3 DNA reads TGTGCCAGCAGCGTAAGCGGGGGGGCCGTCGGGGAGCTGTTTTTT. This translates into CASSVSGGAVGELFF.

This chain connects TRBV27 to TRBJ2-3, with 10 bases identical to TRBD2. V shed 3 bases, J shed 1 base, and the junction held 13 bases outside the gene matches. From germline, CDR1 is MNHEY and CDR2 SMNVEV (reference sequence). CDR3 length: 19 amino acids. The CDR3 nucleotides read TGTGCCAGCAGTTTCCGCGTTTCTACTAGCGGGACCCGCACAGATACGCAGTATTTT. Its translation: CASSFRVSTSGTRTDTQYF.

The CDR3 reads CASRRPGQPEDEQFF. In nucleotides, the CDR3 is TGTGCCAGCAGGCGTCCGGGACAGCCTGAGGATGAGCAGTTCTTC. The rearrangement joins TRBV6-5 to TRBJ2-1; 7 nucleotides align to TRBD1. The trim removed 6 bases at V and 8 bases at J, leaving 13 bases unmatched. The CDR3 extends over 15 amino acids. The germline V gene encodes CDR1 MNHEY and CDR2 SVGAGI.

This chain joins TRBV28 and TRBJ2-3; possibly TRBD2 for D (5 bases). This CDR3 is built from 12 residues. Between the trimmed V and J ends, which lost 7 bases and 6 bases, there was a span of 11 bases. Germline lookup yields CDR1 MDHEN and CDR2 SYDVKM. This CDR3 reads CASISPGDTQYF. The DNA for the CDR3 is TGTGCCAGCATTTCACCGGGGGATACGCAGTATTTT.

V gene TRBV6-1 combines with J gene TRBJ1-5, with a weak D call TRBD1 (5 bases). Germline V CDR1 and CDR2: MNHNS, SASEGT. The CDR3 consists of 16 residues. V lost 2 bases, J lost 0 bases, and 11 bases lay in between. CDR3 amino acids: CASSESQGLSNQPQHF. The CDR3 DNA sequence: TGTGCCAGCAGTGAATCCCAGGGACTTAGCAATCAGCCCCAGCATTTT.

The chain recombines TRBV11-3 with TRBJ2-1; D is possibly TRBD1 (6 bases). Between the trimmed V and J ends, which lost 4 bases and 8 bases, there was a span of 12 bases. The CDR3 extends over 13 amino acids. Germline CDR1 and CDR2: SGHNT and YENEEA. As DNA, the CDR3 is TGTGCCAGCAGCTACAACAGGGATCATGAGCAGTTCTTC. Encoded protein: CASSYNRDHEQFF.

The gene calls are TRBV7-9 and TRBJ2-5; perhaps TRBD2 as D (6 bases). Trimming stripped 4 bases from V and 5 bases from J, with 14 bases between. CDR1 SEHNR and CDR2 FQNEAQ come from the germline V gene (reference sequence). The CDR3 sequence is 14 residues long. Here the CDR3 reads CASSSMSGRETQYF. Here the CDR3 DNA reads TGTGCCAGCAGCTCGATGTCAGGGAGGGAGACCCAGTACTTC.

J is TRBJ2-2 and V is TRBV4-3; D is possibly TRBD2 (6 bases). The CDR3 runs to 14 residues. The V and J ends lost 2 bases and 7 bases respectively, with 11 bases between them. In germline, CDR1 is LGHNA, CDR2 YSLEER. This CDR3 reads CASSQRGSGGELFF. Here the CDR3 DNA reads TGCGCCAGCAGCCAACGGGGGTCTGGCGGGGAGCTGTTTTTT.

CDR3 nucleotide sequence: TGTGCCAGCAGCGCCCCTTCAGCGGGGATCACAGATACGCAGTATTTT. Its translation is CASSAPSAGITDTQYF. The J gene is TRBJ2-3, the V gene TRBV6-6; 7 bases are a match to TRBD2. V lost 6 bases and J lost 2; bases outside the gene matches: 11. The CDR3 spans 16 residues. Germline values: CDR1 MNHNY, CDR2 SVGAGI (reference sequence).

Worth noting for this clone: This specimen includes other DNA sequences encoding the same CDR3. CDR3 protein: CASRGDSLYGYTF. The CDR3 DNA reads as TGTGCCAGCAGGGGGGACAGCCTCTATGGCTACACCTTC. The chain links TRBV2 to TRBJ1-2; TRBD1 matches at 7 bases. After removal of 6 bases from V and 4 bases from J, the junction contained 5 bases not matched to a gene. Germline assignment: CDR1 SNHLY and CDR2 FYNNEI. CDR3 size: 13 residues. Based on the CDR3 plus reference TRBV2 and TRBJ1-2, the full variable domain is EPEVTQTPSHQVTQMGQEVILRCVPISNHLYFYWYRQILGQKVEFLVSFYNNEISEKSEIFDDQFSVERPDGSNFTLKIRSTKLEDSAMYFCASRGDSLYGYTFGSGTRLTVV.

Here the CDR3 DNA reads TGTGCCAGCAGCACCCGGACTAGCGGGACATATAAGGAGACCCAGTACTTC. Its protein product is CASSTRTSGTYKETQYF. This rearrangement joins TRBV21-1 to TRBJ2-5; the table's D call TRBD2 went unverified against the DNA. TRBV21-1 is annotated as a pseudogene. The CDR3 runs 17 residues.

This chain joins TRBV18 and TRBJ1-1; 7 bases match TRBD1. The CDR3 extends over 14 amino acids. V shed 2 bases and J 4 bases; nucleotides not matched to a gene: 4. CDR1 and CDR2 (germline): KGHSH, LQKENI. This chain's CDR3 is CASSPSQGVTEAFF. Here the CDR3 DNA reads TGTGCCAGCTCACCATCCCAGGGGGTCACTGAAGCTTTCTTT.

This clone showed up just once. The chain combines TRBV29-1 with TRBJ2-5; 8 nucleotides align to TRBD1. The CDR3 is 13 amino acids. CDR1 and CDR2 (germline): SQVTM, ANQGSEA. V shed 6 bases and J 4 bases; nucleotides not matched to a gene: 7. CDR3 amino acids: CSVAGQGGETQYF. CDR3 bases: TGCAGCGTCGCCGGACAGGGTGGAGAGACCCAGTACTTC.

The chain uses TRBV18 and TRBJ1-2; possibly TRBD1 for D (5 bases). V shed 0 bases and J shed 0 bases, with 8 bases lying between them. Germline CDR1 and CDR2: KGHSH and LQKENI. CDR3 length: 15 residues. The CDR3 region has the DNA TGTGCCAGCTCACCACCGACAGCTACTAACTATGGCTACACCTTC. Protein: CASSPPTATNYGYTF.

This clone was detected only a few times. The CDR3 DNA reads as TGCGCCAGCAGCTTGGCCGAACAGGGATACGGCTACACCTTC. It yields the protein CASSLAEQGYGYTF. The gene calls are TRBV5-1 and TRBJ1-2, with a tentative D call TRBD1 (6 bases). The length of the CDR3 is 14 residues. The germline CDR1 and CDR2 sequences are SGHRS and YFSETQ. Deletions cut 0 bases from V and 8 bases from J, with 14 bases between.

The gene calls are TRBV4-3 and TRBJ1-4; D remains unclear. V was shortened by 0 bases and J by 2 bases, with 7 bases between the two germline ends. Germline assignment: CDR1 LGHNA and CDR2 YSLEER. This CDR3 contains 15 residues. The CDR3 DNA sequence: TGCGCCAGCAGCCAAGATCCAGTGACTAATGAAAAACTGTTTTTT. It is translated as CASSQDPVTNEKLFF.

The chain joins TRBV28 to TRBJ1-2; 9 bases are a match to TRBD1. The CDR3 is 14 residues long. V shed 6 bases and J 2 bases; nucleotides not matched to a gene: 4. Germline V gives CDR1 MDHEN, CDR2 SYDVKM. Here the CDR3 reads CASRGTGGNYGYTF. The CDR3, as DNA: TGTGCCAGCAGAGGAACAGGGGGCAACTATGGCTACACCTTC.

Only a few counts were recorded for this clone. J is TRBJ1-6 and V is TRBV6-1; perhaps TRBD1 as D (6 bases). V dropped 3 bases and J dropped 8 bases, with 17 bases sitting between them. The length of the CDR3 is 16 residues. Germline V gene lookup returns CDR1 MNHNS and CDR2 SASEGT. The CDR3 coding sequence is TGTGCCAGCAGTGAGCCCGGGGGGGGGCTGGATTCACCCCTCCACTTT. The encoded protein is CASSEPGGGLDSPLHF.

This clone has just one count. This chain connects TRBV6-1 to TRBJ1-5, with unresolved D. Trimming stripped 6 bases from V and 4 bases from J, with 16 bases between. The germline CDR1 and CDR2 sequences are MNHNS and SASEGT. The CDR3 contains 15 residues. The CDR3 DNA reads TGTGCCAGCAGACACGGCGGCCCCCCAAATCAGCCCCAGCATTTT. This sequence encodes CASRHGGPPNQPQHF.

The chain uses TRBV30 and TRBJ1-2, with a weak D call TRBD1 (6 bases). The V gene lost 7 bases and the J gene lost 1 base, with 19 bases spanning the gap. The CDR3 contains 15 residues. The V gene's germline CDR1 is GTSNPN and CDR2 SVGIG (reference sequence). The CDR3 spells CAFAPGGQVNYGYTF. The CDR3 nucleotides read TGTGCCTTCGCCCCCGGGGGGCAGGTTAACTATGGCTACACCTTC.

For the CDR3, the DNA is TGTGCCAGCAGCTTAGCCTCGGGAGCCTACGAGCAGTACTTC. This translates into CASSLASGAYEQYF. The rearrangement uses TRBV7-2 and TRBJ2-7; D is possibly TRBD2 (6 bases). The CDR3 is 14 residues long. V dropped 0 bases and J dropped 2 bases, with 8 bases sitting between them. In germline, CDR1 is SGHTA, CDR2 FQGNSA.

This sequence joins TRBV5-1 and TRBJ2-5; 10 bases match TRBD1. Germline values: CDR1 SGHRS, CDR2 YFSETQ. The V and J ends lost 4 bases and 5 bases, in that order; junction bases with no gene match: 8. The CDR3 consists of 15 residues. Written as DNA, the CDR3 is TGCGCCAGCAGCACACGACAGGGGGCTCGGGAGACCCAGTACTTC. Translating gives CASSTRQGARETQYF.